This paragraph reports one T cell receptor (beta chain). Its antigen is as yet unknown. RNA was extracted from bulk tissue without any cell sorting. This sample was taken from a study of tumor and adjacent non-tumor tissue in lung cancer. Study summary: On average, productive TCRbeta reads reached about 4.17 million per sample. Study-wide findings and caveats: Top 100 clones took a larger repertoire share in normal lung. Significantly higher TCR diversity was found in tumor than normal lung. Tumor TCR diversity, when higher, was linked to shorter survival.

A modified ARM-PCR protocol with three rounds of nested PCR amplified TCRbeta. One entry per CDR3 protein, called by TCRdb with MiXCR from the multiplex PCR reads. This sample has approximately 75,000 distinct CDR3 sequences; around 77% occur once, and the top ten carry over 9.5%. V was shortened by 6 bases and J by 7 bases, with 21 bases between the two germline ends. The CDR3 consists of 15 residues. Germline CDR1 is MNHNY and CDR2 is SVGAGI (reference sequence). The rearrangement joins TRBV6-6 to TRBJ2-5, with D possibly matching TRBD1 (5 bases). This clonotype was obtained from a woman in her fifties or sixties with non-small cell lung cancer. Sequenced material: lung tumor tissue. CDR3 nucleotides: TGTGCCAGCAGATTCCAACCGGCGGCTAGGGGGACCCAGTACTTC. Encoded protein: CASRFQPAARGTQYF.